Detailed here is one T cell receptor beta chain. Its antigen is currently unknown. This entry comes from a study of OX40 agonist ivuxolimab in advanced cancers. Study-level information: Head and neck, renal cell, melanoma or hepatocellular carcinoma were the cancers that dose-escalation patients had. Prior therapy, whether anti-PD-1, anti-PD-L1 or anti-CTLA-4, was allowed, and 40% had some.

Trimming pared 5 bases from V and 5 bases from J, leaving 16 bases between. This CDR3 comprises 15 residues. Germline loops: CDR1 SGHTA, CDR2 FQGTGA. Study-wide findings and caveats: Clonal expansion was among the lowest in partial responders at 0.1-3.0 mg/kg, especially CD8+.

Sequenced by immunoSEQ multiplex PCR; TCRdb stores in-frame clones only, minus some. The data hold 15,000 to 20,000 clones, with roughly four fifths observed a single time. This sample comprised CD4+ or CD8+ T cells sorted from blood, obtained in a trial of the OX40 agonist ivuxolimab. The clonotype comes from an adult with an advanced solid tumor such as melanoma, head and neck, liver or kidney cancer. The V gene is TRBV7-3, the J gene TRBJ2-1; D ambiguous. CDR3 region: CASSPGAQFDNEQFF. CDR3 DNA: TGTGCCAGCAGCCCCGGCGCACAATTCGACAATGAGCAGTTCTTC. Complete variable domain (other parts from reference TRBV7-3 and TRBJ2-1): GAGVSQTPSNKVTEKGKYVELRCDPISGHTALYWYRQSLGQGPEFLIYFQGTGAADDSGLPNDRFFAVRPEGSVSTLKIQRTERGDSAVYLCASSPGAQFDNEQFFGPGTRLTVL.